The 5 T cell receptor beta chains listed next were all sequenced from one sample in a study of CD4 and CD8 cells across lung adenocarcinoma regions. TCRdb fed the PCR reads into MiXCR, producing one record per CDR3 protein. The sample lists several thousand distinct CDR3 sequences, about 50% occurring once. Material: CD8+ T cells from the center of a lung tumor. The receptors here all came from a male donor with lung adenocarcinoma. The CD4 and CD8 labels of this study may be unreliable.

The CDR3 DNA follows: TGTGCCAGCACACTGGGCCTTTTTAACACCGGGGAGCTGTTTTTT. Translation: CASTLGLFNTGELFF. The chain has TRBV6-1 and TRBJ2-2, with no clear D. There are 15 residues in the CDR3. Between the trimmed V and J ends, which lost 7 bases and 2 bases, there was a span of 14 bases. CDR1 is MNHNS and CDR2 is SASEGT in the germline V gene.

Turning to this clonotype: The CDR3 ends on some other residue instead of the conserved phenylalanine or tryptophan, so this is likely a read error. The limits of the CDR3 on the DNA are not certain, so only TCRdb's listed CDR3 is given. The chain links TRBV29-1 to TRBJ2-1; the table's D call of TRBD1 was not tested on the DNA. The CDR3 numbers 8 amino acids, ends counted. CDR1 SQVTM and CDR2 ANQGSEA come from the germline V gene. The CDR3 loop is CSVVCPST.

The chain combines TRBV6-1 with TRBJ2-3; 15 bases agree with TRBD2. J gave up 1 base and V 5 bases, and 7 bases lay outside the gene matches. The CDR3 length is 18 residues. Germline assignment: CDR1 MNHNS and CDR2 SASEGT. This CDR3 is CASSRGLAGGPRTDTQYF. The CDR3 nucleotides read TGTGCCAGCAGTCGCGGACTAGCGGGAGGGCCTCGCACAGATACGCAGTATTTT.

The chain uses TRBV6-1 and TRBJ2-1; 7 bases are shared with TRBD1. Germline V CDR1 and CDR2: MNHNS, SASEGT. Trimming at V came to 6 bases and at J to 5 bases, leaving 10 bases not matched to a gene. The CDR3 totals 15 residues. This CDR3 reads CASSLTGVMNNEQFF. The CDR3 DNA reads as TGTGCCAGCAGCCTCACAGGGGTCATGAACAATGAGCAGTTCTTC.

The chain is built from TRBV4-1 and TRBJ1-3; 7 bases are shared with TRBD1. Trimming removed 4 bases from V and 0 bases from J; junction bases left unmatched: 12. This CDR3 comprises 18 residues. Germline V CDR1 and CDR2: MGHRA, YSYEKL. CDR3 loop: CASSRPGQSPLSGNTIYF. The CDR3, as DNA: TGCGCCAGCAGCCGTCCGGGACAGAGTCCCCTCTCTGGAAACACCATATATTTT.